This entry lists 18 T cell receptor beta chains sequenced from one sample in a study of cytomegalovirus exposure and HLA in healthy donors. The PCR used 60 Vbeta and 13 Jbeta primers. Profiling relied on immunoSEQ multiplex PCR, and the TCRdb table lists in-frame clones only, not all of them. The data hold roughly 40,000 clones, with more than 65% observed a single time. Input material: PBMCs. These receptors came from a man aged 45 to 65 in good health and CMV-seronegative.

The genes are TRBV5-4 and TRBJ2-2; no clear D. The V gene's germline CDR1 is SGHNT and CDR2 YYREEE (reference sequence). This CDR3 contains 15 residues. Trimming shortened V by 3 bases and J by 3 bases, and 12 bases separated the two germline ends. As DNA, the CDR3 is TGTGCCAGCAGCTCCTTCTCCTCTCACACCGGGGAGCTGTTTTTT. Translating it yields CASSSFSSHTGELFF.

The V call is TRBV5-4, the J call TRBJ1-1; 7 positions match TRBD1. Looked up from germline, CDR1 is SGHNT and CDR2 is YYREEE (reference sequence). The CDR3 runs to 15 residues. Trimming at V came to 0 bases and at J to 1 base, leaving 3 bases not matched to a gene. CDR3 in amino acids: CASSLGRTGNTEAFF. The DNA of the CDR3 is TGTGCCAGCAGCTTGGGGAGGACAGGGAACACTGAAGCTTTCTTT.

The chain carries TRBV13 and TRBJ2-1; tentatively, D is TRBD1 (5 bases). The germline V and J ends were trimmed by 1 base and 12 bases, with 13 bases remaining between them. This CDR3 has 13 residues. CDR1 is PRHDT and CDR2 is FYEKMQ in the germline V gene (reference sequence). The CDR3 sequence: CASSLVSRVGQFF. For the CDR3, the DNA is TGTGCCAGCAGCTTAGTCAGCAGGGTCGGGCAGTTCTTC.

CDR3: CASSSGTGRTDTQYF. The CDR3, as DNA: TGTGCCAGCAGCTCCGGGACAGGGCGCACAGATACGCAGTATTTT. The chain uses TRBV5-6 and TRBJ2-3, with TRBD1 matching 9 bases. Germline CDR1 is SGHDT and CDR2 is YYEEEE. The ends lost 3 bases at V and 1 base at J; junction bases unmatched: 3. This CDR3 has 15 amino acids.

In this sample, this clone turned up once. This sequence joins TRBV5-1 and TRBJ2-7; 7 nucleotides line up with TRBD1. The length of the CDR3 is 15 residues. With V trimmed by 0 bases and J by 2 bases, 5 bases remained unmatched. Germline CDR1 SGHRS, CDR2 YFSETQ. The CDR3 protein is CASSLGGTAPYEQYF. For the CDR3, the DNA is TGCGCCAGCAGCTTGGGGGGGACAGCCCCCTACGAGCAGTACTTC.

The chain joins TRBV4-1 to TRBJ2-5; the match to TRBD2 covers 8 bases. V was clipped by 0 bases and J by 4 bases; unmatched bases: 4. There are 15 residues in the CDR3. CDR1 and CDR2 (germline): MGHRA, YSYEKL. CDR3 DNA: TGCGCCAGCAGCCAAGATGGAGCGGGGGCAGAGACCCAGTACTTC. Its protein is CASSQDGAGAETQYF.

With respect to this clone: A junction boundary mismatches the germline segment, possibly from a read error. The chain uses TRBV9 and TRBJ2-1; TRBD2 matches at 7 bases. CDR3 length equals 16 residues. Germline V gene sequence: CDR1 SGDLS, CDR2 YYNGEE. The CDR3 sequence: CARSDRPGLQINEQFF. The CDR3 nucleotides read TGTGCCCGCAGCGATCGTCCGGGACTACAGATAAATGAGCAGTTCTTC.

J is TRBJ2-1 and V is TRBV7-9; 14 nucleotides align to TRBD2. The CDR3 is 18 amino acids. Unmatched junction bases numbered 8, after V lost 2 bases and J lost 5 bases. Germline V lookup: CDR1 SEHNR, CDR2 FQNEAQ (reference sequence). CDR3 in DNA: TGTGCCAGCAGCTTAAAGTTGGGACTAGCGGGAGTAGACAATGAGCAGTTCTTC. Its protein is CASSLKLGLAGVDNEQFF.

In this sample, this clone turned up once. This chain uses TRBV5-1 with TRBJ2-5; a weak D match, TRBD1 (5 bases). Germline V CDR1 and CDR2: SGHRS, YFSETQ. V lost 0 bases, J lost 1 base, and 10 bases lay in between. The CDR3 is 15 amino acids. The CDR3: CASSLVLTGQETQYF. The DNA of the CDR3 is TGCGCCAGCAGCTTGGTCCTTACAGGCCAAGAGACCCAGTACTTC. The whole variable domain, filled in from reference TRBV5-1 and TRBJ2-5, reads KAGVTQTPRYLIKTRGQQVTLSCSPISGHRSVSWYQQTPGQGLQFLFEYFSETQRNKGNFPGRFSGRQFSNSRSEMNVSTLELGDSALYLCASSLVLTGQETQYFGPGTRLLVL.

This clone counts as medium-sized. The chain joins TRBV27 to TRBJ1-4; tentative D call: TRBD1 (5 bases). This CDR3 is built from 14 residues. Trimming pared 5 bases from V and 1 base from J, leaving 8 bases between. The germline CDR1 and CDR2 sequences are MNHEY and SMNVEV (reference sequence). CDR3 nucleotide sequence: TGTGCCAGCAGTATCACAGGAACTAATGAAAAACTGTTTTTT. Residues: CASSITGTNEKLFF.

As to this clone: Relative to the germline gene, one junction end is altered; a read error may explain this. V and J are TRBV7-9 and TRBJ2-1; D perhaps matches TRBD2 (6 bases). This CDR3 region has 15 residues. CDR1 SEHNR and CDR2 FQNEAQ come from the germline V gene (reference sequence). CDR3: CSSSLGGRLYNEQFF. CDR3 sequence (DNA): TGTTCCAGCAGCTTAGGAGGGAGGCTCTACAATGAGCAGTTCTTC.

This chain connects TRBV5-4 to TRBJ2-7, with 7 bases matching TRBD1. This CDR3 has 15 residues. Germline V gene data show CDR1 as SGHNT and CDR2 as YYREEE (reference sequence). The V and J ends lost 4 bases and 3 bases, in that order; junction bases with no gene match: 10. CDR3 in DNA: TGTGCCAGCAGCCGTCACGACAGGGCTGGCTACGAGCAGTACTTC. Protein sequence: CASSRHDRAGYEQYF.

This chain joins TRBV19 and TRBJ2-3; 10 nucleotides line up with TRBD2. The CDR3 has 15 residues. Germline CDR1 reads LNHDA; CDR2 reads SQIVND (reference sequence). V was clipped by 7 bases and J by 4 bases; unmatched bases: 8. The CDR3 sequence: CASNQPGTSADTQYF. The DNA for the CDR3 is TGTGCCAGTAATCAGCCCGGGACTAGCGCAGATACGCAGTATTTT. Together with reference TRBV19 and TRBJ2-3, the CDR3 gives the full variable domain: DGGITQSPKYLFRKEGQNVTLSCEQNLNHDAMYWYRQDPGQGLRLIYYSQIVNDFQKGDIAEGYSVSREKKESFPLTVTSAQKNPTAFYLCASNQPGTSADTQYFGPGTRLTVL.

The DNA for the CDR3 is TGTGCCAGCTCGGAGAGGCGGGGAAACACTGAAGCTTTCTTT. This encodes CASSERRGNTEAFF. The chain carries TRBV18 and TRBJ1-1; unclear D gene. V was shortened by 6 bases and J by 2 bases, with 13 bases between the two germline ends. The CDR3 runs to 14 residues. From germline, CDR1 is KGHSH and CDR2 LQKENI.

The V gene is TRBV27, the J gene TRBJ2-7; TRBD2 is a possible D gene (5 bases). The V end lost 5 bases, the J end lost 6 bases, and 17 bases lay between the germline ends. There are 14 residues in the CDR3. Germline V lookup: CDR1 MNHEY, CDR2 SMNVEV (reference sequence). The CDR3 nucleotides read TGTGCCAGCAGTGTCCAACACGGGGTGGTCGAGCAGTACTTC. This codes for CASSVQHGVVEQYF.

The chain carries TRBV5-5 and TRBJ1-3; 8 nucleotides agree with TRBD1. The CDR3 is 14 residues long. V shed 4 bases, J shed 3 bases, and the junction held 3 bases outside the gene matches. Germline values: CDR1 SGHKS, CDR2 YYEKEE (reference sequence). CDR3 nucleotides: TGTGCCAGCAGCCCCGGACAGGGTGGAAACACCATATATTTT. This sequence encodes CASSPGQGGNTIYF.

CDR3 nucleotides: TGTGCCAGCAGCGGACACGACGGTCAGCCCCAGCATTTT. Amino acid sequence: CASSGHDGQPQHF. This chain links TRBV9 with TRBJ1-5; D gene uncertain. Germline CDR1 reads SGDLS; CDR2 reads YYNGEE. The length of the CDR3 is 13 residues. The ends were cut back, 3 bases at V and 6 bases at J, with 10 bases in the middle.

The rearrangement joins TRBV6-5 to TRBJ2-7, with a weak D call TRBD2 (5 bases). The CDR3 has 15 residues. Germline loops: CDR1 MNHEY, CDR2 SVGAGI. V lost 6 bases and J 0 bases, leaving 15 bases between the germline ends. CDR3 protein: CASSAGGTSSYEQYF. CDR3 bases: TGTGCCAGCAGCGCAGGAGGAACCAGCTCCTACGAGCAGTACTTC.